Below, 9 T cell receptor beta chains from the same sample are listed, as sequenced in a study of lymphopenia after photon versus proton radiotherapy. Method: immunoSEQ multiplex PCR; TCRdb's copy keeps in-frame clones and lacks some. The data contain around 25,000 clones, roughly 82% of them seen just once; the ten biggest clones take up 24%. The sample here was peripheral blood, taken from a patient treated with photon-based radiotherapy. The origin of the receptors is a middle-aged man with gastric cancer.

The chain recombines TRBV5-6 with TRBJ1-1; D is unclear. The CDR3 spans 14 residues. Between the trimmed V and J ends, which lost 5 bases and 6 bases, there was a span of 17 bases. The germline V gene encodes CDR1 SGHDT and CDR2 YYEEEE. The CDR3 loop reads CASSSLRDVAEAFF. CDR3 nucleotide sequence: TGTGCCAGCAGTTCCCTCCGGGATGTGGCTGAAGCTTTCTTT.

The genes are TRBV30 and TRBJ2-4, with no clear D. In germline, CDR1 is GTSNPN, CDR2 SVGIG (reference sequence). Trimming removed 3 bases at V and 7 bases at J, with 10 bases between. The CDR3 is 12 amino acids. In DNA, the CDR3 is TGTGCCTGGAGAGGTCTGGCGAACATTCAGTACTTC. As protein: CAWRGLANIQYF.

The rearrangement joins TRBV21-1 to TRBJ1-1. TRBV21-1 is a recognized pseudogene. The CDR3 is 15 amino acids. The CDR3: CASSKTRRPNTEAFF. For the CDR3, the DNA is TGTGCCAGCAGCAAAACAAGGCGGCCGAACACTGAAGCTTTCTTT.

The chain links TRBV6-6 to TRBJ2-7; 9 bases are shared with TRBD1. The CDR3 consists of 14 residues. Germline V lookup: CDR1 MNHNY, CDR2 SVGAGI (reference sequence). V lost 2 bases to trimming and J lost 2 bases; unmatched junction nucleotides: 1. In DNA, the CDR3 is TGTGCCAGCAGTTACGGACAGGGGACCTACGAGCAGTACTTC. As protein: CASSYGQGTYEQYF.

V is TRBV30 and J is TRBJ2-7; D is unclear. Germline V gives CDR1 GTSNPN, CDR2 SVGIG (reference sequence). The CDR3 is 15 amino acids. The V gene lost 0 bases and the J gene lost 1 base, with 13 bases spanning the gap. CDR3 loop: CAWSVGLGSSYEQYF. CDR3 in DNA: TGTGCCTGGAGTGTGGGGTTGGGCTCTTCCTACGAGCAGTACTTC.

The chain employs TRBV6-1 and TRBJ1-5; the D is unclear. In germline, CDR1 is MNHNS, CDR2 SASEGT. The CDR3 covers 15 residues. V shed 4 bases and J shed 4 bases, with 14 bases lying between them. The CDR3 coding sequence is TGTGCCAGCAGTGGGACCATTATTGGGAATCAGCCCCAGCATTTT. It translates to CASSGTIIGNQPQHF.

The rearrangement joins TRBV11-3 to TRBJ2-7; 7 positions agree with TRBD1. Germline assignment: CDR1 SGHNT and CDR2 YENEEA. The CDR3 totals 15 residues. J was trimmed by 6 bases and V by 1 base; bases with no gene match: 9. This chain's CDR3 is CASSLGLQGESEQYF. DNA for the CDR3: TGTGCCAGCAGCTTAGGATTGCAGGGGGAAAGCGAGCAGTACTTC.

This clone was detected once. The CDR3 protein is CASSLIGGGTDTQYF. The CDR3 nucleotides are TGTGCCAGCAGTTTAATCGGGGGGGGAACAGATACGCAGTATTTT. The rearrangement uses TRBV27 and TRBJ2-3; TRBD2 matches 8 bases. The CDR3 is made up of 15 amino acids. V lost 2 bases, J lost 3 bases, and 4 bases stayed unmatched. Per the germline V gene, CDR1 is MNHEY and CDR2 is SMNVEV (reference sequence).

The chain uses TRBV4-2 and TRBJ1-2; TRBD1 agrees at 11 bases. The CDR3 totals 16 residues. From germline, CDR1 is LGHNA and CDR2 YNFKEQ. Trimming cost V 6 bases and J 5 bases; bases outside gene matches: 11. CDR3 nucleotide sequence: TGTGCCAGCAGACGGGACAGGGGGAATCTGGGGTATGGCTACACCTTC. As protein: CASRRDRGNLGYGYTF.